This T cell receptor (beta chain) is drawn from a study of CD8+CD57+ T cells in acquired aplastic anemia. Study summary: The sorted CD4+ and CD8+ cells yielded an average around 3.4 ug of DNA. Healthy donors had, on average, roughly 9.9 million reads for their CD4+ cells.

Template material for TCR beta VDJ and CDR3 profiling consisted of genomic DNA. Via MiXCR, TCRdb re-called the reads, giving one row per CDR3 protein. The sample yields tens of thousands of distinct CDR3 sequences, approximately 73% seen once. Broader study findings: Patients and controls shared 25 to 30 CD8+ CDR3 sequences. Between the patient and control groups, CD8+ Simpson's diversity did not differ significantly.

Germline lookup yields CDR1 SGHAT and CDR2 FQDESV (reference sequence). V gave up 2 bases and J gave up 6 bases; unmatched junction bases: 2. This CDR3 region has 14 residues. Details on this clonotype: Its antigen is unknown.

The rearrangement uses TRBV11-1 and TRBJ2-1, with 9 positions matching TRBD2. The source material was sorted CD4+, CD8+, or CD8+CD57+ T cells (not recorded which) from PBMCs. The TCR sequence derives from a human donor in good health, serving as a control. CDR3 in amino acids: CASSLKTSGNEQFF. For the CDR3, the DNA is TGTGCCAGCAGCTTAAAGACTAGCGGCAATGAGCAGTTCTTC.